This T cell receptor (beta chain) stems from a study of control samples from healthy donors and cancer patients. Germline lookup yields CDR1 SGDLS and CDR2 YYNGEE. This CDR3 region has 14 residues. V lost 0 bases, J lost 6 bases, and 2 bases stayed unmatched. On this clone: At the DNA level, this CDR3 is encoded by other sequences in the same sample as well.

Here immunoSEQ multiplex PCR was the method, and the copy in TCRdb shows in-frame clones only, minus some. The sample has about 180,000 clones, 90% to 95% seen once; the top ten hold roughly 1.3%. This TCR came from a man aged 25-40 years in good health. The rearrangement uses TRBV9 and TRBJ1-2; 10 bases fit TRBD1. The sequencing sample was made of blood. The CDR3 sequence is CASSVVGQGDGYTF. In DNA, the CDR3 is TGTGCCAGCAGCGTAGTAGGACAGGGGGATGGCTACACCTTC.